This T cell receptor beta chain stems from a study of blood T cells in healthy people across ages. About the study: Template switching captured about one barcoded beta molecule per two T cells.

V was clipped by 6 bases and J by 4 bases, with 13 bases between them. The CDR3 contains 13 residues. Germline V gene lookup returns CDR1 SQVTM and CDR2 ANQGSEA. A second PCR, run for about 7 to 11 cycles, used a sample-barcoded 5' primer plus a J-beta primer mix. MiXCR, run by TCRdb on the 5' RACE reads, gives a single entry per CDR3 protein. The sample has 1.5 million or so distinct CDR3 sequences, roughly two fifths seen once. This clonotype was seen a handful of times. Its cognate antigen is unknown. Overall study results and limits: CMV status of donors was unknown, possibly confounding expanded clonotype changes. What prevented conclusive comparison of naive and antigen-experienced cells was that PBMCs were unsorted.

This chain links TRBV29-1 with TRBJ2-1; D assignment may be TRBD1 or TRBD2 (6 bases each). The sample comprised blood. This receptor was taken from a woman aged 18-29 years in good health. CDR3 sequence (DNA): TGCAGCGTGCTTGGGGGGCTTTACAATGAGCAGTTCTTC. It translates to CSVLGGLYNEQFF.